This TCR beta chain was recorded in a study of vaccination effects on CD4 cells after COVID-19. Overall study: Every participant took two doses of the BNT162b2 or mRNA-1273 vaccine. Study findings and constraints: Marked clonal contraction of infection- and vaccine-induced clones was seen late after vaccination. A shortage of convalescent patients and an absence of early post-infection timepoints characterized the study. From healthy vaccinees, only 1 of 255 vaccine-induced clones also reacted to common cold coronaviruses.

Expansion with viral peptide pools was applied to antigen-specific CD4+ T cells by the ViraFEST assay prior to sequencing. Between days 9 and 10 of culture, CD4+ T cells were separated out. In the vaccine recipients, nucleocapsid antibodies were negative and there was no prior SARS-CoV-2 infection. This clone was picked up one time. Its antigen remains unidentified. V was clipped by 8 bases and J by 2 bases, with 13 bases between them. Germline V gene data show CDR1 as SNHLY and CDR2 as FYNNEI. The CDR3 has 13 residues. Method: immunoSEQ multiplex PCR; TCRdb's copy keeps in-frame clones and lacks some. The table lists some 69,000 clones, roughly 76% of them singletons, with roughly 2.8% in the top ten.

This rearrangement joins TRBV2 to TRBJ2-7; D may match TRBD1 or TRBD2 (6 bases each). The specimen comprised CD4+ T cells from PBMCs cultured with HCoV-NL63 spike peptides, sampled before COVID-19 vaccination. This TCR was sampled from a human donor who received a COVID-19 vaccine. In DNA form, the CDR3 reads TGTGCCAGCGTGAGGGGGGCAGCCTACGAGCAGTACGTC. Protein: CASVRGAAYEQYV.